This T cell receptor (beta chain) originates from a study of blood T cell repertoires in COVID-19. The wider study: The United States, Italy and Spain were the sources of the acute and convalescent COVID-19 samples.

This CDR3 has 12 amino acids. V dropped 6 bases and J dropped 7 bases, with 10 bases sitting between them. Original processing methods: Estimation of nucleated cell counts relied on the amplification of reference gene primers. Sequencing was performed with immunoSEQ multiplex PCR; in TCRdb, only in-frame clones are kept and a portion is missing. Clone size and V and J calls were adopted from that table, with D and trimming inferred from the DNA. The table has about 90,000 clones, approximately 84% seen once. The chain has TRBV12-3 or TRBV12-4 and TRBJ1-5; tentative D call: TRBD1 (6 bases). This clonotype was sampled from a man in his 60s with acute or convalescent COVID-19. Sample: peripheral blood. CDR3 nucleotide sequence: TGTGCCAGCAGGACAGGAAGACAGCCCCAGCATTTT. Amino acid sequence: CASRTGRQPQHF.